A selection of T cell receptor beta chains follows, all from one sample in a study of cytomegalovirus exposure and HLA in healthy donors. Using immunoSEQ multiplex PCR, the repertoire was profiled, and TCRdb retains in-frame clones only, with some absent. The data hold fewer than 150,000 clones, with around 77% observed a single time. Sequencing used PBMCs. Receptor source: a woman aged 25 to 39 in good health and CMV-seropositive. Both conserved end residues are part of each CDR3. Fields, in order: CDR3 protein, CDR3 DNA, J gene, clone size, D gene, V gene. The D gene is left open where the match is weak. Clone size is not always given. Where it is, it says once, few, many or a class for expanded clones.

CDR3aa: CASSQARLAGGLDTQYF
CDR3nt: TGTGCCAGCAGCCAAGCCCGACTAGCGGGAGGTCTAGATACGCAGTATTTT
j_gene: TRBJ2-3
abundance: few
d_gene: TRBD2
v_gene: TRBV14

CDR3aa: CSVETGTGGYEQYF
CDR3nt: TGCAGCGTTGAAACGGGGACAGGGGGCTACGAGCAGTACTTC
j_gene: TRBJ2-7
abundance: .
d_gene: TRBD1
v_gene: TRBV29-1

CDR3aa: CASSLRREETQYF
CDR3nt: TGTGCCAGCAGCTTAAGGCGGGAAGAGACCCAGTACTTC
j_gene: TRBJ2-5
abundance: .
d_gene: .
v_gene: TRBV7-3

CDR3aa: CSVGDTPAYEQYF
CDR3nt: TGCAGCGTTGGGGACACCCCCGCCTACGAGCAGTACTTC
j_gene: TRBJ2-7
abundance: .
d_gene: .
v_gene: TRBV29-1

CDR3aa: CSSSGGTVYEQYF
CDR3nt: TGTTCCAGCAGCGGGGGGACAGTCTACGAGCAGTACTTC
j_gene: TRBJ2-7
abundance: .
d_gene: TRBD2
v_gene: TRBV7-9

CDR3aa: CASSEAPQNNEQFF
CDR3nt: TGTGCCAGCAGCGAAGCACCTCAAAACAATGAGCAGTTCTTC
j_gene: TRBJ2-1
abundance: .
d_gene: .
v_gene: TRBV9

CDR3aa: CASSRSGLQETQYF
CDR3nt: TGCGCCAGCAGCAGATCGGGACTCCAAGAGACCCAGTACTTC
j_gene: TRBJ2-5
abundance: .
d_gene: .
v_gene: TRBV5-1

CDR3aa: CAWSLSLANTEAFF
CDR3nt: TGTGCCTGGAGTTTATCCCTAGCGAACACTGAAGCTTTCTTT
j_gene: TRBJ1-1
abundance: .
d_gene: .
v_gene: TRBV30

CDR3aa: CASSLQGANTEAFF
CDR3nt: TGCGCCAGCAGCCTACAGGGGGCGAACACTGAAGCTTTCTTT
j_gene: TRBJ1-1
abundance: .
d_gene: TRBD1
v_gene: TRBV4-1

CDR3aa: CASSYGGAGHGYTF
CDR3nt: TGTGCCAGCAGTTACGGCGGCGCGGGCCATGGCTACACCTTC
j_gene: TRBJ1-2
abundance: once
d_gene: .
v_gene: TRBV6-5

CDR3aa: CASSVTGTSVTGELFF
CDR3nt: TGTGCCAGCAGCGTCACCGGGACTAGCGTCACCGGGGAGCTGTTTTTT
j_gene: TRBJ2-2
abundance: .
d_gene: TRBD2
v_gene: TRBV9

CDR3aa: CASIMQVYGYTF
CDR3nt: TGTGCCAGCATAATGCAGGTTTATGGCTACACCTTC
j_gene: TRBJ1-2
abundance: .
d_gene: .
v_gene: TRBV2

CDR3aa: CASSVSLAGINEFYEQYF
CDR3nt: TGTGCCAGCAGCGTATCTTTAGCGGGAATAAATGAATTCTACGAGCAGTACTTC
j_gene: TRBJ2-7
abundance: .
d_gene: TRBD2
v_gene: TRBV9

CDR3aa: CASSLDIYGQGTEAFF
CDR3nt: TGTGCCAGCAGCTTAGATATTTACGGACAGGGCACTGAAGCTTTCTTT
j_gene: TRBJ1-1
abundance: .
d_gene: TRBD1
v_gene: TRBV11-3

CDR3aa: CASSPVDSNQPQHF
CDR3nt: TGTGCCAGCAGCCCTGTAGATAGCAATCAGCCCCAGCATTTT
j_gene: TRBJ1-5
abundance: .
d_gene: .
v_gene: TRBV5-8

CDR3aa: CASSEGEKLFF
CDR3nt: TGTGCCAGCAGTGAGGGTGAAAAACTGTTTTTT
j_gene: TRBJ1-4
abundance: .
d_gene: .
v_gene: TRBV6-5

CDR3aa: CASASGTGANQPQHF
CDR3nt: TGTGCCAGCGCTTCCGGGACAGGGGCTAATCAGCCCCAGCATTTT
j_gene: TRBJ1-5
abundance: .
d_gene: TRBD1
v_gene: TRBV27

CDR3aa: CASSVVGDEQFF
CDR3nt: TGTGCCAGCAGCGTAGTGGGAGATGAGCAGTTCTTC
j_gene: TRBJ2-1
abundance: .
d_gene: .
v_gene: TRBV9

CDR3aa: CASSLDRAAYEQYF
CDR3nt: TGTGCCAGCAGCCTCGACAGGGCGGCCTACGAGCAGTACTTC
j_gene: TRBJ2-7
abundance: .
d_gene: TRBD1
v_gene: TRBV5-8

CDR3aa: CASSNQGNRGTSSGANVLTF
CDR3nt: TGTGCCAGTAGTAATCAGGGAAACAGAGGAACGAGCTCTGGGGCCAACGTCCTGACTTTC
j_gene: TRBJ2-6
abundance: .
d_gene: .
v_gene: TRBV19

CDR3aa: CSVGPGQGAHGEAFF
CDR3nt: TGCAGCGTTGGCCCGGGACAGGGGGCGCATGGTGAAGCTTTCTTT
j_gene: TRBJ1-1
abundance: .
d_gene: TRBD1
v_gene: TRBV29-1

CDR3aa: CASSLKGTGLGQKLFF
CDR3nt: TGTGCCAGCAGCTTAAAGGGGACAGGGCTAGGCCAAAAACTGTTTTTT
j_gene: TRBJ1-4
abundance: .
d_gene: TRBD1
v_gene: TRBV7-9

CDR3aa: CASTRVGGAGYEQYF
CDR3nt: TGTGCCAGCACCCGGGTGGGCGGGGCGGGGTACGAGCAGTACTTC
j_gene: TRBJ2-7
abundance: .
d_gene: .
v_gene: TRBV2

CDR3aa: CASTLNAVGGYEQYF
CDR3nt: TGCGCCAGCACCCTGAACGCCGTGGGGGGCTACGAGCAGTACTTC
j_gene: TRBJ2-7
abundance: .
d_gene: .
v_gene: TRBV5-1

CDR3aa: CASSLALAGDGNEQFF
CDR3nt: TGTGCCAGCAGCTTAGCTCTAGCGGGAGATGGCAATGAGCAGTTCTTC
j_gene: TRBJ2-1
abundance: .
d_gene: TRBD2
v_gene: TRBV7-9

CDR3aa: CASSRQGEGNTIYF
CDR3nt: TGTGCCAGCAGCCGACAGGGAGAAGGGAACACCATATATTTT
j_gene: TRBJ1-3
abundance: .
d_gene: TRBD1
v_gene: TRBV5-4

CDR3aa: CASSLVEGTGELFF
CDR3nt: TGTGCCAGCAGCTTAGTAGAGGGAACCGGGGAGCTGTTTTTT
j_gene: TRBJ2-2
abundance: .
d_gene: .
v_gene: TRBV11-1

CDR3aa: CASSLRTGDNEKLFF
CDR3nt: TGTGCCAGTAGTTTAAGGACAGGGGATAATGAAAAACTGTTTTTT
j_gene: TRBJ1-4
abundance: .
d_gene: TRBD1
v_gene: TRBV19

CDR3aa: CASSGGRGLQPQHF
CDR3nt: TGTGCCAGCAGTGGGGGGAGGGGATTGCAGCCCCAGCATTTT
j_gene: TRBJ1-5
abundance: .
d_gene: .
v_gene: TRBV2

CDR3aa: CASSLALGGGTEAFF
CDR3nt: TGTGCCAGCAGCTTAGCGTTAGGGGGTGGTACTGAAGCTTTCTTT
j_gene: TRBJ1-1
abundance: .
d_gene: .
v_gene: TRBV7-6

CDR3aa: CASSLAGRGYTF
CDR3nt: TGTGCCAGCAGCTTAGCCGGGAGGGGCTACACCTTC
j_gene: TRBJ1-2
abundance: .
d_gene: .
v_gene: TRBV7-2

CDR3aa: CASSPFGGTGELFF
CDR3nt: TGTGCCAGCTCACCATTTGGCGGGACCGGGGAGCTGTTTTTT
j_gene: TRBJ2-2
abundance: .
d_gene: .
v_gene: TRBV18

CDR3aa: CASSLGSVRGNEQFF
CDR3nt: TGCGCCAGCAGCTTGGGATCGGTAAGGGGGAATGAGCAGTTCTTC
j_gene: TRBJ2-1
abundance: .
d_gene: .
v_gene: TRBV5-1

CDR3aa: CASRQATYGYTF
CDR3nt: TGTGCCAGCCGCCAGGCCACCTATGGCTACACCTTC
j_gene: TRBJ1-2
abundance: few
d_gene: .
v_gene: TRBV6-5

CDR3aa: CASSIRQTQETQYF
CDR3nt: TGTGCCAGCAGCATCAGACAGACTCAAGAGACCCAGTACTTC
j_gene: TRBJ2-5
abundance: .
d_gene: .
v_gene: TRBV13

CDR3aa: CASSLDPGQGFYF
CDR3nt: TGCGCCAGCAGCTTGGACCCGGGACAGGGATTTTACTTC
j_gene: TRBJ2-7
abundance: .
d_gene: TRBD1
v_gene: TRBV5-1

CDR3aa: CASSFEGPAGELFF
CDR3nt: TGTGCCAGCAGCTTTGAGGGCCCCGCCGGGGAGCTGTTTTTT
j_gene: TRBJ2-2
abundance: .
d_gene: .
v_gene: TRBV7-3

CDR3aa: CASSEVGGSSYEQYF
CDR3nt: TGTGCCAGCAGTGAAGTAGGAGGGAGCTCCTACGAGCAGTACTTC
j_gene: TRBJ2-7
abundance: .
d_gene: .
v_gene: TRBV2

CDR3aa: CASSLTGAGGYEQYF
CDR3nt: TGCGCCAGCAGCTTGACGGGAGCGGGAGGGTACGAGCAGTACTTC
j_gene: TRBJ2-7
abundance: .
d_gene: TRBD2
v_gene: TRBV5-1

CDR3aa: CASRRQGWEQYF
CDR3nt: TGTGCCAGCAGACGACAGGGCTGGGAGCAGTACTTC
j_gene: TRBJ2-7
abundance: .
d_gene: TRBD1
v_gene: TRBV6-6

CDR3aa: CASSHPYGDRGEAFF
CDR3nt: TGCGCCAGCAGCCACCCCTACGGGGACAGGGGGGAAGCTTTCTTT
j_gene: TRBJ1-1
abundance: few
d_gene: TRBD1
v_gene: TRBV4-1

CDR3aa: CASRETSGHNEQFF
CDR3nt: TGTGCCAGCAGAGAGACTAGCGGACACAATGAGCAGTTCTTC
j_gene: TRBJ2-1
abundance: .
d_gene: TRBD2
v_gene: TRBV7-3

CDR3aa: CARGQMNTEAFF
CDR3nt: TGTGCACGTGGACAGATGAACACTGAAGCTTTCTTT
j_gene: TRBJ1-1
abundance: .
d_gene: .
v_gene: TRBV30

CDR3aa: CASSFTSRDTQYF
CDR3nt: TGTGCCAGCAGTTTTACCTCCCGGGATACGCAGTATTTT
j_gene: TRBJ2-3
abundance: .
d_gene: .
v_gene: TRBV27

CDR3aa: CASSRAAHRWQGAEDSPLHF
CDR3nt: TGTGCCAGTAGCCGAGCTGCCCATAGGTGGCAGGGGGCGGAAGATTCACCCCTCCACTTT
j_gene: TRBJ1-6
abundance: .
d_gene: TRBD1
v_gene: TRBV19

CDR3aa: CASRLLDSNQPQHF
CDR3nt: TGTGCCAGTAGACTACTTGATAGCAATCAGCCCCAGCATTTT
j_gene: TRBJ1-5
abundance: few
d_gene: .
v_gene: TRBV19